The next 7 T cell receptor beta chains were all read from a single sample in a study of radiation and T cells in renal cell carcinoma. Time point of the sample: baseline pretreatment blood. Treatment denoted: 15 Gy SBRT to primary tumor, nephrectomy 4 weeks later. The protocol was immunoSEQ multiplex PCR, while the TCRdb copy is restricted to in-frame clones and leaves out a portion. The sample lists about 140,000 clones, around 78% occurring once. The sequencing used blood, collected from a patient whose treatment included radiotherapy and nephrectomy. Receptors were obtained from a woman aged 45-65 years with renal cell carcinoma.

The chain uses TRBV4-3 and TRBJ2-7; D gene uncertain. CDR3 size: 15 residues. V dropped 4 bases and J dropped 2 bases, with 15 bases sitting between them. Germline CDR1 reads LGHNA; CDR2 reads YSLEER. The CDR3 loop reads CASSPGSGETYEQYF. CDR3 sequence (DNA): TGCGCCAGCAGCCCGGGCTCGGGCGAAACCTACGAGCAGTACTTC.

The gene calls are TRBV15 and TRBJ2-1, with a tentative D call TRBD2 (6 bases). Germline loops: CDR1 LNHNV, CDR2 YYDKDF (reference sequence). The CDR3 sequence is 15 residues long. V dropped 3 bases and J dropped 12 bases, with 21 bases sitting between them. As DNA, the CDR3 is TGTGCCACCAGCAGGCCCACCGGGACTCAGCCAAGGCAGTTCTTC. It encodes CATSRPTGTQPRQFF. The full variable domain, completed using reference TRBV15 and TRBJ2-1, is DAMVIQNPRYQVTQFGKPVTLSCSQTLNHNVMYWYQQKSSQAPKLLFHYYDKDFNNEADTPDNFQSRRPNTSFCFLDIRSPGLGDTAMYLCATSRPTGTQPRQFFGPGTRLTVL.

The chain carries TRBV28 and TRBJ2-5; D gene ambiguous. CDR1 MDHEN and CDR2 SYDVKM come from the germline V gene. Trimming pared 4 bases from V and 4 bases from J, leaving 1 base between. The CDR3 runs to 10 residues. The CDR3 sequence: CASSSETQYF. The DNA of the CDR3 is TGTGCCAGCAGTTCAGAGACCCAGTACTTC. Full variable domain (rest looked up from reference TRBV28 and TRBJ2-5): DVKVTQSSRYLVKRTGEKVFLECVQDMDHENMFWYRQDPGLGLRLIYFSYDVKMKEKGDIPEGYSVSREKKERFSLILESASTNQTSMYLCASSSETQYFGPGTRLLVL.

This clone showed up just a few times. The sample contains more than one DNA sequence encoding this CDR3. The chain carries TRBV9 and TRBJ1-1; 7 bases are a match to TRBD1. CDR1 and CDR2 (germline): SGDLS, YYNGEE. V shed 3 bases, J shed 4 bases, and the junction held 3 bases outside the gene matches. This CDR3 region has 13 residues. The CDR3: CASSAQGVTEAFF. The CDR3 nucleotides are TGTGCCAGCAGCGCCCAGGGGGTCACTGAAGCTTTCTTT.

V usage is TRBV9 and J usage is TRBJ1-2, with TRBD1 matching over 7 bases. J lost 1 base, V lost 0 bases, and 12 bases had no gene match. The CDR3 totals 18 residues. The germline CDR1 and CDR2 sequences are SGDLS and YYNGEE. As DNA, the CDR3 is TGTGCCAGCAGCGTAGCTAGTGCCGGGGACAGAATTAACTATGGCTACACCTTC. It encodes CASSVASAGDRINYGYTF.

The chain uses TRBV5-4 and TRBJ1-2, with TRBD1 matching over 7 bases. Trimming took 3 bases from V and 0 from J; bases not matched to a gene: 5. The CDR3 extends over 15 amino acids. Germline V lookup: CDR1 SGHNT, CDR2 YYREEE (reference sequence). The CDR3 is CASSSWTGTNYGYTF. The CDR3 nucleotides read TGTGCCAGCAGCTCGTGGACAGGTACTAACTATGGCTACACCTTC. Based on the CDR3 plus reference TRBV5-4 and TRBJ1-2, the full variable domain is ETGVTQSPTHLIKTRGQQVTLRCSSQSGHNTVSWYQQALGQGPQFIFQYYREEENGRGNFPPRFSGLQFPNYSSELNVNALELDDSALYLCASSSWTGTNYGYTFGSGTRLTVV.

This clone was observed once. CDR3 protein: CASSQFPGQRTYQETQYF. The CDR3 DNA is TGCGCCAGCAGCCAGTTCCCGGGACAACGAACGTACCAAGAGACCCAGTACTTC. The V gene is TRBV4-1, the J gene TRBJ2-5, with D tentatively TRBD1 (6 bases). This CDR3 comprises 18 residues. The V gene lost 3 bases and the J gene lost 0 bases, with 20 bases spanning the gap. Germline assignment: CDR1 MGHRA and CDR2 YSYEKL.